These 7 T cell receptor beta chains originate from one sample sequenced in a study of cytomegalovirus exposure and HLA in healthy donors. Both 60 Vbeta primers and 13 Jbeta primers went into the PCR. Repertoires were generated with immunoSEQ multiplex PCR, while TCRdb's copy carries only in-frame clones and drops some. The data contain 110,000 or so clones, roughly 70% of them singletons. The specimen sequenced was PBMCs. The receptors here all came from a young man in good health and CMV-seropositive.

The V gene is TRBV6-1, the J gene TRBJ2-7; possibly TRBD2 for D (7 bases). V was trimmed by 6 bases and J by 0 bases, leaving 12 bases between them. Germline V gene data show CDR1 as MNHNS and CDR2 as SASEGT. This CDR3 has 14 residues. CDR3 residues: CASRRGGSSYEQYV. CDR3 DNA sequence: TGTGCCAGCAGGAGGGGGGGGAGCTCCTACGAGCAGTACGTC.

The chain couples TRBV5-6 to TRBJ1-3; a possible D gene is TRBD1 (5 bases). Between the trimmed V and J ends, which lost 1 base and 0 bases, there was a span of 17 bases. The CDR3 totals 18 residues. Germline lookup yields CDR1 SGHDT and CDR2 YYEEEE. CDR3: CASSLFGQGLLSGNTIYF. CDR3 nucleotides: TGTGCCAGCAGCTTGTTCGGGCAGGGCCTTCTCTCTGGAAACACCATATATTTT. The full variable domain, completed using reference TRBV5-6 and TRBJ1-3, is DAGVTQSPTHLIKTRGQQVTLRCSPKSGHDTVSWYQQALGQGPQFIFQYYEEEERQRGNFPDRFSGHQFPNYSSELNVNALLLGDSALYLCASSLFGQGLLSGNTIYFGEGSWLTVV.

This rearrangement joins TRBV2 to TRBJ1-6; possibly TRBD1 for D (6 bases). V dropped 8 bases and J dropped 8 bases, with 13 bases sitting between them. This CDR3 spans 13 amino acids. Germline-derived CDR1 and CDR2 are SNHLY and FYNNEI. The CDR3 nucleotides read TGTGCCAGCCTGAGACAGGAGCATTCACCCCTCCACTTT. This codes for CASLRQEHSPLHF. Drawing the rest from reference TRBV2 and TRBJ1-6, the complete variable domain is EPEVTQTPSHQVTQMGQEVILRCVPISNHLYFYWYRQILGQKVEFLVSFYNNEISEKSEIFDDQFSVERPDGSNFTLKIRSTKLEDSAMYFCASLRQEHSPLHFGNGTRLTVT.

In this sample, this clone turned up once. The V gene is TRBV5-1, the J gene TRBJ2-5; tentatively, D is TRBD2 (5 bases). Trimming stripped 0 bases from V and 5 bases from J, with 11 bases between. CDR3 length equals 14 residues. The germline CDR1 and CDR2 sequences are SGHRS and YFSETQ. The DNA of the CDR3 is TGCGCCAGCAGCTTGGAACTAGTAGGGGAGACCCAGTACTTC. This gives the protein CASSLELVGETQYF.

This chain's CDR3 is CASSPKGYRTSGGDTQYF. CDR3 in DNA: TGTGCCAGCAGCCCAAAAGGTTACCGGACTAGCGGGGGTGATACGCAGTATTTT. The V call is TRBV7-2, the J call TRBJ2-3; 13 nucleotides align to TRBD2. With 5 bases clipped from V and 6 bases from J, the junction kept 14 bases outside the gene matches. CDR3 length: 18 amino acids. Germline V gene sequence: CDR1 SGHTA, CDR2 FQGNSA.

CDR3 sequence reads: CASRRGTDDGYTF. In DNA form, the CDR3 reads TGTGCCAGCAGGCGCGGGACCGACGATGGCTACACCTTC. The chain has TRBV6-5 and TRBJ1-2; D may be TRBD1 (5 bases). The CDR3 contains 13 residues. The V end was cut by 6 bases, the J end by 6 bases, with 14 bases between. Germline values: CDR1 MNHEY, CDR2 SVGAGI.

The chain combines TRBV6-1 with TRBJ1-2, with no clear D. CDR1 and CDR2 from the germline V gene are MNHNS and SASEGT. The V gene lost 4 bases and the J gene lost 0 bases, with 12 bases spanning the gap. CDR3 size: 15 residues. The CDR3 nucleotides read TGTGCCAGCAGTGGTTTTCAGGATCCTAACTATGGCTACACCTTC. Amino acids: CASSGFQDPNYGYTF.